This paragraph covers one TCR beta chain sequence. Clones were sequenced by immunoSEQ multiplex PCR, and TCRdb holds only the in-frame ones, with some missing. This repertoire shows around 230,000 clones, approximately 88% found once; its top ten account for under 30%. The source of the sample is a study of blood T cell repertoires in COVID-19. Study-wide background: The analysed material was cDNA or gDNA that came from T cells, B-cell-depleted T cells, or PBMCs.

The CDR3 is 14 residues long. Trimming took off 0 bases at V and 7 bases at J, with 7 bases between the two ends. The V gene's germline CDR1 is PRHDT and CDR2 FYEKMQ (reference sequence). The chain joins TRBV13 to TRBJ1-6; no clear D gene. This clonotype was obtained from a man aged 35 to 55 with acute or convalescent COVID-19. The sequencing sample was made of peripheral blood. The CDR3 loop reads CASSLGQQNSPLHF. In DNA, the CDR3 is TGTGCCAGCAGCTTAGGACAGCAAAATTCACCCCTCCACTTT.